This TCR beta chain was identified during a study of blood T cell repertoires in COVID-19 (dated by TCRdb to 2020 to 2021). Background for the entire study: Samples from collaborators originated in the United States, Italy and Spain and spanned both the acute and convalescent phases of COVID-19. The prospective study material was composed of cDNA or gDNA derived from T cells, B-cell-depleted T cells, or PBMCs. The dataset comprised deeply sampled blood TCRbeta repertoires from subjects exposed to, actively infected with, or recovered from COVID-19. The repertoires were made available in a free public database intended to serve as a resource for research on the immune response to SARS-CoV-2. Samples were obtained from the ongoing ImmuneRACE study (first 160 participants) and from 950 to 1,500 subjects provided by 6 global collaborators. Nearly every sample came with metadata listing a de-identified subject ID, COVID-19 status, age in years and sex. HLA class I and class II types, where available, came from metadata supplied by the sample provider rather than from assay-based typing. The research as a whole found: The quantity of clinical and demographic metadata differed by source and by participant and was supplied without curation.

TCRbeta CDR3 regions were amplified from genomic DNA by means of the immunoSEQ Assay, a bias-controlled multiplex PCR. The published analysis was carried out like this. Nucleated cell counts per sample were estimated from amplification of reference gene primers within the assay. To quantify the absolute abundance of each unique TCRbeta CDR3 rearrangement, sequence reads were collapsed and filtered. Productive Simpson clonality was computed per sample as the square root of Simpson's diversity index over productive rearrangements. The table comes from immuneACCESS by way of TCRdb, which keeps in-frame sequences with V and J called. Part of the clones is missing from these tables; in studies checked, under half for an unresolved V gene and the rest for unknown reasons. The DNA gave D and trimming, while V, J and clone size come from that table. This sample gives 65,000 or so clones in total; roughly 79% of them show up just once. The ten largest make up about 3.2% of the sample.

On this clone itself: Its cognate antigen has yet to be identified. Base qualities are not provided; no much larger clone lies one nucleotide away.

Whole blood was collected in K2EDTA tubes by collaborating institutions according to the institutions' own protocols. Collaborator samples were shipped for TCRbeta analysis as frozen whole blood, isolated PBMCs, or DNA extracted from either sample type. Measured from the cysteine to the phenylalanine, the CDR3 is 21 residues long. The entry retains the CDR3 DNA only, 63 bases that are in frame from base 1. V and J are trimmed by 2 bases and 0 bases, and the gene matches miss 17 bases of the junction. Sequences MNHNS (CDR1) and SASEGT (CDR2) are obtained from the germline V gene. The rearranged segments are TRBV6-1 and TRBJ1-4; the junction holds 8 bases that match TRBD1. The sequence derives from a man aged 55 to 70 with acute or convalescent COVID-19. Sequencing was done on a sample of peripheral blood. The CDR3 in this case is CASSERGGPTGGGSTNEKLFF. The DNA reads TGTGCCAGCAGTGAAAGGGGTGGCCCTACAGGGGGAGGCTCAACTAATGAAAAACTGTTTTTT.